This T cell receptor (beta chain) was sequenced in a study of blood T cell repertoires in COVID-19. Study context: Sites in the United States, Italy and Spain provided acute and convalescent COVID-19 samples. Sources were T cells, B-cell-depleted T cells, or PBMCs; the material itself was cDNA or gDNA.

V lost 0 bases and J 9 bases, leaving 13 bases between the germline ends. Per germline, CDR1 SGHTA and CDR2 FQGNSA. This CDR3 comprises 14 residues. As originally analysed: From reference gene primer amplification, estimates of nucleated cell counts were derived. The repertoire was sequenced with immunoSEQ multiplex PCR; TCRdb's copy has only in-frame clones and lacks some. V and J calls and clone size come straight from that table; D and trimming were deduced from the DNA. This table holds roughly 50,000 clones, more than 80% found once. The sequence was obtained from a human donor in a cohort sampled during active COVID-19. This chain connects TRBV7-2 to TRBJ2-3; a weak D match, TRBD1 (5 bases). Material: peripheral blood. The CDR3 protein is CASSLATGSQTQYF. The CDR3 DNA reads as TGTGCCAGCAGCTTAGCCACAGGTTCGCAAACGCAGTATTTT.